This T cell receptor (beta chain) was retrieved from a study of T cells in Graves' hyperthyroidism and ophthalmopathy. This clonotype was recorded many times. Its antigen is not identified. Amplification of TCR beta CDR3 regions was performed using RNA transcripts as template. HTBI primers were used for first-round RT-PCR of the TCR CDR3. TCRdb independently ran MiXCR on the multiplex PCR reads; one entry per CDR3 protein. Of around 300,000 distinct CDR3 sequences listed, around 14% are singletons. Whole-study results and caveats: Blood also carried most thyroid clonotypes expanded above 0.001.

Uncontrolled infection, other autoimmune disease, pregnancy or lactation excluded patients. In making diagnoses, clinical symptoms, serum thyroxine and TRAb, thyroid ultrasound and orbital computed tomography were all used. This clonotype originated in a woman aged 25 to 45 with Graves' hyperthyroidism. Input material: blood.

The CDR3 DNA is TGTGCCAGCAATGGAGGCACTGAAGCTTTCTTT. Its translation is CASNGGTEAFF. J is TRBJ1-1 and V is TRBV27; D gene unclear. This CDR3 is 11 amino acids long. CDR1 and CDR2 (germline): MNHEY, SMNVEV (reference sequence). Trimming shortened V by 7 bases and J by 4 bases, and 7 bases separated the two germline ends.